Below are 18 T cell receptor beta chains sequenced from a single sample in a study of beta chain features in type 1 diabetes. Their antigens remain unidentified. Since all of the isolated RNA was reverse transcribed, expressed TCRB transcripts were what got sequenced. Assay: immunoSEQ multiplex PCR; the TCRdb copy retains only in-frame clones and omits some. In the table there are 600,000 to 750,000 clones, roughly an eighth of which are singletons. Study-level points and caveats: When Type 1 diabetes patients were examined, their TCRB CDR3s proved moderately but significantly shorter in all four CD4+ subsets.

Sequencing was performed on naive CD4+ T cells from blood. The receptors derive from a man aged 25-45 years with type 1 diabetes.

This clone was detected a few times. This rearrangement joins TRBV15 to TRBJ1-1, with 7 nucleotides matching TRBD1. V shed 0 bases and J 12 bases; nucleotides not matched to a gene: 7. Germline-derived CDR1 and CDR2 are LNHNV and YYDKDF (reference sequence). The CDR3 contains 13 residues. CDR3 sequence: CATSREQGMAPFF. Written as DNA, the CDR3 is TGTGCCACCAGCAGAGAACAGGGGATGGCGCCTTTCTTT.

V is TRBV27 and J is TRBJ2-7; 12 nucleotides line up with TRBD2. The CDR3 runs 15 residues. Germline V gene data show CDR1 as MNHEY and CDR2 as SMNVEV (reference sequence). The V gene end was trimmed by 6 bases and the J gene end by 1 base; junction bases not matched to a gene: 4. CDR3 in amino acids: CASSKLAGGSYEQYF. The CDR3 nucleotides read TGTGCCAGCAGCAAACTAGCGGGGGGATCCTACGAGCAGTACTTC.

This clone was counted between two and nine times. The gene calls are TRBV5-1 and TRBJ1-2; 8 bases align to TRBD1. The CDR3 spans 12 residues. Germline V gene lookup returns CDR1 SGHRS and CDR2 YFSETQ. The ends lost 4 bases at V and 7 bases at J; junction bases unmatched: 3. Here the CDR3 reads CASSMDRAGYTF. For the CDR3, the DNA is TGCGCCAGCAGCATGGACAGGGCTGGCTACACCTTC.

This clone was seen a few times. The chain is built from TRBV28 and TRBJ1-2; D is undetermined. This CDR3 spans 12 amino acids. Germline CDR1 and CDR2: MDHEN and SYDVKM. V lost 6 bases and J 8 bases, leaving 13 bases between the germline ends. In DNA form, the CDR3 reads TGTGCCAGCAGCCGGGTGTTGTACGGCTACACCTTC. It is translated as CASSRVLYGYTF.

The chain couples TRBV5-1 to TRBJ2-2; 9 bases map to TRBD1. V lost 4 bases to trimming and J lost 5 bases; unmatched junction nucleotides: 6. This CDR3 contains 15 residues. Germline V gene sequence: CDR1 SGHRS, CDR2 YFSETQ. For the CDR3, the DNA is TGCGCCAGCAGCCCTTTGACAGGGGGAACCGGGGAGCTGTTTTTT. Its protein is CASSPLTGGTGELFF.

The V gene is TRBV14, the J gene TRBJ1-1, with a tentative D call TRBD1 (5 bases). The germline V gene encodes CDR1 SGHDN and CDR2 FVKESK. The CDR3 has 16 residues. Trimming pared 0 bases from V and 3 bases from J, leaving 14 bases between. The CDR3 here is CASSQDFWGIDTEAFF. The CDR3 nucleotides read TGTGCCAGCAGCCAAGATTTCTGGGGCATAGACACTGAAGCTTTCTTT.

In regard to this clone: This CDR3 is also generated by other DNA sequences in the sample. V and J are TRBV5-4 and TRBJ2-7, with D unresolved. Trimming removed 1 base from V and 0 bases from J, with 5 bases in between. This CDR3 comprises 13 residues. The germline CDR1 and CDR2 sequences are SGHNT and YYREEE (reference sequence). The CDR3 region is CASSLRSSYEQYF. CDR3 sequence (DNA): TGTGCCAGCAGCTTGAGGAGCTCCTACGAGCAGTACTTC.

The rearrangement links TRBV2 to TRBJ1-5, with a weak D call TRBD1 (6 bases). Germline lookup yields CDR1 SNHLY and CDR2 FYNNEI. CDR3 length: 12 amino acids. The V end lost 9 bases, the J end lost 5 bases, and 11 bases lay between the germline ends. For the CDR3, the DNA is TGTGCCAGAGGACAGCGAGATCAGCCCCAGCATTTT. Encoded protein: CARGQRDQPQHF. Full variable domain (rest looked up from reference TRBV2 and TRBJ1-5): EPEVTQTPSHQVTQMGQEVILRCVPISNHLYFYWYRQILGQKVEFLVSFYNNEISEKSEIFDDQFSVERPDGSNFTLKIRSTKLEDSAMYFCARGQRDQPQHFGDGTRLSIL.

This chain joins TRBV30 and TRBJ1-4, with 7 nucleotides matching TRBD1. From germline, CDR1 is GTSNPN and CDR2 SVGIG (reference sequence). CDR3 length: 15 amino acids. The V and J ends lost 2 bases and 9 bases, in that order; junction bases with no gene match: 12. The CDR3 protein is CAWSWRQGENQKLFF. In DNA, the CDR3 is TGTGCCTGGAGTTGGCGACAGGGAGAGAATCAAAAACTGTTTTTT.

This clone was seen more than once but under ten times. The V and J genes are TRBV7-2 and TRBJ2-7, with 8 bases aligning to TRBD2. This CDR3 has 14 residues. With 1 base clipped from V and 4 bases from J, the junction kept 3 bases outside the gene matches. CDR1 SGHTA and CDR2 FQGNSA come from the germline V gene. The CDR3 sequence: CASSLVASGYEQYF. The CDR3 coding sequence is TGTGCCAGCAGCTTAGTAGCTAGCGGGTACGAGCAGTACTTC.

This clone has a handful of counts. The germline gene is not matched at one end of the junction; a read error may be the cause. The chain recombines TRBV7-2 with TRBJ2-3; 7 positions agree with TRBD2. This CDR3 is 17 amino acids long. Germline CDR1 reads SGHTA; CDR2 reads FQGNSA. The CDR3 nucleotides read TGTGCCAGCAGCCTAGCCGCGGGGGTTACTAGCACAGATACGCAGTATTTT. This gives the protein CASSLAAGVTSTDTQYF. Based on the CDR3 plus reference TRBV7-2 and TRBJ2-3, the full variable domain is GAGVSQSPSNKVTEKGKDVELRCDPISGHTALYWYRQSLGQGLEFLIYFQGNSAPDKSGLPSDRFSAERTGGSVSTLTIQRTQQEDSAVYLCASSLAAGVTSTDTQYFGPGTRLTVL.

The chain carries TRBV5-1 and TRBJ1-5; D ambiguous. Germline values: CDR1 SGHRS, CDR2 YFSETQ. The CDR3 length is 15 residues. Trimming took off 0 bases at V and 2 bases at J, with 9 bases between the two ends. CDR3 nucleotides: TGCGCCAGCAGCTTGGCCGGGGAGGGCAATCAGCCCCAGCATTTT. Its translation is CASSLAGEGNQPQHF.

This rearrangement joins TRBV4-3 to TRBJ1-1; D possibly corresponds to TRBD1 (5 bases). There are 15 residues in the CDR3. V was clipped by 3 bases and J by 0 bases, with 11 bases between them. Germline CDR1 and CDR2: LGHNA and YSLEER. The CDR3 here is CASSHQRGMNTEAFF. The CDR3 DNA is TGCGCCAGCAGCCACCAACGGGGGATGAACACTGAAGCTTTCTTT.

The chain employs TRBV20-1 and TRBJ1-2; TRBD1 matches 8 bases. Looked up from germline, CDR1 is DFQATT and CDR2 is SNEGSKA (reference sequence). There are 11 residues in the CDR3. Trimming took 6 bases from V and 6 from J; bases not matched to a gene: 3. CDR3 residues: CSALTGDGYTF. CDR3 bases: TGCAGTGCCTTGACAGGGGATGGCTACACCTTC.

V usage is TRBV19 and J usage is TRBJ1-1; D perhaps matches TRBD1 (5 bases). V was shortened by 5 bases and J by 2 bases, with 18 bases between the two germline ends. This CDR3 is built from 16 residues. The V gene's germline CDR1 is LNHDA and CDR2 SQIVND (reference sequence). Here the CDR3 reads CASSPGNNQINTEAFF. The CDR3 nucleotides are TGTGCCAGTAGTCCAGGGAATAATCAGATTAACACTGAAGCTTTCTTT.

Concerning this clone: Distinct nucleotide sequences in the sample also encode this CDR3. V gene TRBV29-1 combines with J gene TRBJ1-2; D unresolved. Germline CDR1 and CDR2: SQVTM and ANQGSEA. The CDR3 has 13 amino acids. The V and J ends lost 4 bases and 8 bases respectively, with 17 bases between them. CDR3: CSVAPVRMGGYTF. In nucleotides, the CDR3 is TGCAGCGTTGCCCCGGTCCGCATGGGCGGCTACACCTTC.

A few counts support this clone. The V call is TRBV5-1, the J call TRBJ2-3; 7 nucleotides line up with TRBD2. With V trimmed by 7 bases and J by 0 bases, 11 bases remained unmatched. CDR3 length equals 16 residues. CDR1 and CDR2 from the germline V gene are SGHRS and YFSETQ. The CDR3, as DNA: TGCGCCAGCGGTCTGAGCGGGACCCCTAGCACAGATACGCAGTATTTT. The encoded protein is CASGLSGTPSTDTQYF.

The chain carries TRBV7-6 and TRBJ1-6; D is unresolved. Trimming pared 1 base from V and 10 bases from J, leaving 14 bases between. The CDR3 is 15 residues long. Germline CDR1 is SGHVS and CDR2 is FNYEAQ. CDR3 residues: CASSLGPTGGSPLHF. For the CDR3, the DNA is TGTGCCAGCAGCTTAGGCCCCACCGGCGGGTCACCCCTCCACTTT. The full variable domain, with the rest looked up from reference TRBV7-6 and TRBJ1-6, is GAGVSQSPRYKVTKRGQDVALRCDPISGHVSLYWYRQALGQGPEFLTYFNYEAQQDKSGLPNDRFSAERPEGSISTLTIQRTEQRDSAMYRCASSLGPTGGSPLHFGNGTRLTVT.